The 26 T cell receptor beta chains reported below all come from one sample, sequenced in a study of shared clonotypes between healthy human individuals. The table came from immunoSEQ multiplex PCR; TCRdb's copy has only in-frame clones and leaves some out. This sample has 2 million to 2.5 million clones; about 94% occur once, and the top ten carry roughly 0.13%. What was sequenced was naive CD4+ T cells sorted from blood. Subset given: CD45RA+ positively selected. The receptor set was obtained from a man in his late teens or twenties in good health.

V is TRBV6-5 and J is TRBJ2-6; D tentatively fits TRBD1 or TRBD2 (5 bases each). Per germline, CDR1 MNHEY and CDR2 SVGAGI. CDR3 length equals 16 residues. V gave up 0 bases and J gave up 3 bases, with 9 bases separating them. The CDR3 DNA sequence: TGTGCCAGCAGTTACTCGCGAGGGGATGGGGCCAACGTCCTGACTTTC. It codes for CASSYSRGDGANVLTF.

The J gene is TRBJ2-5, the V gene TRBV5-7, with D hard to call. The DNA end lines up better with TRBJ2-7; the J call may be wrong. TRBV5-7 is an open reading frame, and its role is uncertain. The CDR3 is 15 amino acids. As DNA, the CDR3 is TGTGCCAGCAGCTTGTCAGCCGAGAGCTCCTACGAGCAGTACTTC. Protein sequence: CASSLSAESSYEQYF.

The CDR3 coding sequence is TGCGCCAGCAGTCGGGTCCCGGACAGTATGAACACTGAAGCTTTCTTT. This gives the protein CASSRVPDSMNTEAFF. The V gene is TRBV23-1, the J gene TRBJ1-1; D is possibly TRBD1 (6 bases). TRBV23-1 is designated an ORF whose function remains uncertain. The CDR3 runs 16 residues. The germline V and J ends were trimmed by 4 bases and 0 bases, with 15 bases remaining between them.

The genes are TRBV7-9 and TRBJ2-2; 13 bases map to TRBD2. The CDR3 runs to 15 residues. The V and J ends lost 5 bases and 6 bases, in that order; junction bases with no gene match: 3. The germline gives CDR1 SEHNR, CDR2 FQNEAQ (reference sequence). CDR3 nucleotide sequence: TGTGCCAGCAGCCCGGGACTAGCGGGACCCGGGGAGCTGTTTTTT. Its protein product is CASSPGLAGPGELFF.

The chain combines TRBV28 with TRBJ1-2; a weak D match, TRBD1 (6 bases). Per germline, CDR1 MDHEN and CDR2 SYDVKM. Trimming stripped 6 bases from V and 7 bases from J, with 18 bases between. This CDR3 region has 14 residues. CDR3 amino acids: CASSAGGGSGGYTF. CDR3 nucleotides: TGTGCCAGCAGCGCCGGGGGGGGCTCGGGTGGCTACACCTTC.

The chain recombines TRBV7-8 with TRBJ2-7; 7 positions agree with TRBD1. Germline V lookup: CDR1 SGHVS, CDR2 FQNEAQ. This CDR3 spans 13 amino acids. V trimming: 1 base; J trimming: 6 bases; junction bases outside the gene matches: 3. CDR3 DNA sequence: TGTGCCAGCAGCTTAGAGACAGGGTTCGAGCAGTACTTC. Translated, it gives CASSLETGFEQYF.

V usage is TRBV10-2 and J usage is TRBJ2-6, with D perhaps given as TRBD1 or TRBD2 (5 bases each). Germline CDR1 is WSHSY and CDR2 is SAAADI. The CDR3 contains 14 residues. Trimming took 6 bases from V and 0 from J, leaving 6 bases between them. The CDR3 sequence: CASRGDSGANVLTF. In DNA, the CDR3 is TGCGCCAGCAGGGGGGACTCTGGGGCCAACGTCCTGACTTTC.

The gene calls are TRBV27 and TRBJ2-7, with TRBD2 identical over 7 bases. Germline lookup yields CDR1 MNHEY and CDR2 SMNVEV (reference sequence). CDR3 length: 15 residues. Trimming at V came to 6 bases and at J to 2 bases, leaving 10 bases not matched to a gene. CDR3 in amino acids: CASSLRGLRTYEQYF. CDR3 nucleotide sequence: TGTGCCAGCAGCTTAAGGGGACTAAGGACCTACGAGCAGTACTTC.

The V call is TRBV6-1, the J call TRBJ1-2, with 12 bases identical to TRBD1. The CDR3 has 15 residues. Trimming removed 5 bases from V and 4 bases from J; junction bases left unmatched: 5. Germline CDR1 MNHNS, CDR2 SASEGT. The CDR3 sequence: CASSPGTGGVYGYTF. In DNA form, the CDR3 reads TGTGCCAGCAGTCCTGGGACAGGGGGCGTCTATGGCTACACCTTC.

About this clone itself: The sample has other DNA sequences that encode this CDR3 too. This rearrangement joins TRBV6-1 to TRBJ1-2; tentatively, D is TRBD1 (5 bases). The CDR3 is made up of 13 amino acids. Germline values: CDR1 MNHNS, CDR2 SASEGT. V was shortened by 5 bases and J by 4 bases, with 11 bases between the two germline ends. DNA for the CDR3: TGTGCCAGCAGTCTCCGGGACGGCTATGGCTACACCTTC. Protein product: CASSLRDGYGYTF.

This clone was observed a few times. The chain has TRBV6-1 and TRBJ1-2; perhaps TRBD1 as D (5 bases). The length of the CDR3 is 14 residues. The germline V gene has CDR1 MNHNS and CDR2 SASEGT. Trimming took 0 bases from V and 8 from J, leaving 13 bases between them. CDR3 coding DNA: TGTGCCAGCAGTGAAGCTTTGTCAGGGCGCGGCTACACCTTC. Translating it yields CASSEALSGRGYTF.

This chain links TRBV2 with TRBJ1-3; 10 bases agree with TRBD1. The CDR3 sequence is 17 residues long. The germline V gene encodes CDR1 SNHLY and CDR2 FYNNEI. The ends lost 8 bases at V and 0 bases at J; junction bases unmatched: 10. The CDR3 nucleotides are TGTGCCAGCCGCTTGGGACAGGGGTTACTCTCTGGAAACACCATATATTTT. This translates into CASRLGQGLLSGNTIYF.

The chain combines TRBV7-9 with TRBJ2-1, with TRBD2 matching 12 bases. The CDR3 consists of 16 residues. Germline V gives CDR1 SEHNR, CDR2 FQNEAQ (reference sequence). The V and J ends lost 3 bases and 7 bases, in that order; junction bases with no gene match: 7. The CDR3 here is CASSFLAGGTLNEQFF. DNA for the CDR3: TGTGCCAGCAGCTTTCTAGCGGGAGGGACCCTAAATGAGCAGTTCTTC.

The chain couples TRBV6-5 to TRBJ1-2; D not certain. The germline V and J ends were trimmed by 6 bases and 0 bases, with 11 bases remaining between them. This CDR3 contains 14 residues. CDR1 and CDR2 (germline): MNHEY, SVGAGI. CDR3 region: CASRTLTSNYGYTF. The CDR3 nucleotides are TGTGCCAGCAGGACACTCACCTCTAACTATGGCTACACCTTC.

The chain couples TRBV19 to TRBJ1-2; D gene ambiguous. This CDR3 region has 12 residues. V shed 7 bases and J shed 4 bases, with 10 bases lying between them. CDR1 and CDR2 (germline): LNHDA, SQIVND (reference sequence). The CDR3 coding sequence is TGTGCCAGTATGGAGGTTTCCTATGGCTACACCTTC. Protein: CASMEVSYGYTF.

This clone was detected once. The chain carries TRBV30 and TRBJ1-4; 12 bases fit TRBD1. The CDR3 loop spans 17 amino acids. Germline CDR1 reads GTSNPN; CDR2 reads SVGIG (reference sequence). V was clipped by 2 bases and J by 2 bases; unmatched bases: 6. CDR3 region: CAWSIPGQGATNEKLFF. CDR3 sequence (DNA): TGTGCCTGGAGTATTCCGGGACAGGGGGCTACTAATGAAAAACTGTTTTTT.

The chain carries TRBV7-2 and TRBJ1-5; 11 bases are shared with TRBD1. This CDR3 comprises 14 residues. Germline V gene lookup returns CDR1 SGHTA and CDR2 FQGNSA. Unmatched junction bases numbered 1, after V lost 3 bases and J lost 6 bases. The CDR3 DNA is TGTGCCAGCAGCTTGGGACAGGGGGTTCAGCCCCAGCATTTT. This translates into CASSLGQGVQPQHF.

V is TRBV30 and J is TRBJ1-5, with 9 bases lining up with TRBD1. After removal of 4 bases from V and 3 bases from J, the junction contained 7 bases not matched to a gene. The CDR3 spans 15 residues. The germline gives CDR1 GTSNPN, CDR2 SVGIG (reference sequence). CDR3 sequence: CAWTSRDRDNQPQHF. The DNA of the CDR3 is TGTGCCTGGACTTCGCGGGACAGGGACAATCAGCCCCAGCATTTT.

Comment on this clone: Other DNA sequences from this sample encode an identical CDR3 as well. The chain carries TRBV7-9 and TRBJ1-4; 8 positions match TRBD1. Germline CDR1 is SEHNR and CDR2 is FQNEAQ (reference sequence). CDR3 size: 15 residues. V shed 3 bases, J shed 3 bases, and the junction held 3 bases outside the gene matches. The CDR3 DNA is TGTGCCAGCAGCTTCGACAGGGGTCCTAATGAAAAACTGTTTTTT. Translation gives CASSFDRGPNEKLFF.

The CDR3: CASSYRTSGRASETQYF. CDR3 sequence (DNA): TGCGCCAGCAGCTACCGGACTAGCGGGAGGGCCTCTGAGACCCAGTACTTC. The rearrangement links TRBV5-1 to TRBJ2-5, with 15 bases that match TRBD2. The CDR3 extends over 17 amino acids. Trimming cost V 3 bases and J 5 bases; bases outside gene matches: 8. Germline CDR1 reads SGHRS; CDR2 reads YFSETQ.

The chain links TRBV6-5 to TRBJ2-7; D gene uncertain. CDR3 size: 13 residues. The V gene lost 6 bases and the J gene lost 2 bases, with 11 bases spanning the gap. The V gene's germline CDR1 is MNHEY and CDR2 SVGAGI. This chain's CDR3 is CASSLKTAYEQYF. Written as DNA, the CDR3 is TGTGCCAGCAGCCTAAAGACGGCCTACGAGCAGTACTTC.

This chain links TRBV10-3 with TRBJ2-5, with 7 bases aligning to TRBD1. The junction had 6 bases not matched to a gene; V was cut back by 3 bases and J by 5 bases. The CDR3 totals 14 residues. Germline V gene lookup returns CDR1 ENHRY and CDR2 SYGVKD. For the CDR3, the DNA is TGTGCCATCAGTGATGGGACAGTGGAGGAGACCCAGTACTTC. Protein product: CAISDGTVEETQYF.

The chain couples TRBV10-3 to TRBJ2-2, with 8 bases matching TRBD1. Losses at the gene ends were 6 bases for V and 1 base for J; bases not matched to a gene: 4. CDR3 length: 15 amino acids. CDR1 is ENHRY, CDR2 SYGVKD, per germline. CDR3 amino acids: CAIRAGTGNTGELFF. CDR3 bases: TGTGCCATCAGGGCCGGGACAGGGAACACCGGGGAGCTGTTTTTT.

The CDR3 sequence is CASGREETQYF. CDR3 DNA: TGTGCCAGCGGGAGAGAAGAGACCCAGTACTTC. The V gene is TRBV6-1, the J gene TRBJ2-5, with D possibly being TRBD2 (5 bases). CDR1 and CDR2 from the germline V gene are MNHNS and SASEGT. Trimming shortened V by 8 bases and J by 3 bases, and 7 bases separated the two germline ends. CDR3 size: 11 residues.

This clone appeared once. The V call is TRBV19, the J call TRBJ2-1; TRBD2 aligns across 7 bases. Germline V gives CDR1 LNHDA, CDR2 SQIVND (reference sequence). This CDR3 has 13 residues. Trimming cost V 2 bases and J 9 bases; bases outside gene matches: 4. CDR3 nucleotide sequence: TGTGCCAGTAGTATAATGGGGGGGAGTGAGCAGTTCTTC. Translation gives CASSIMGGSEQFF.

CDR3 in amino acids: CASSPLQGLDIQYF. In DNA form, the CDR3 reads TGCGCCAGCAGCCCGCTTCAGGGGCTAGACATTCAGTACTTC. J is TRBJ2-4 and V is TRBV4-1; possibly TRBD1 for D (6 bases). CDR3 size: 14 residues. V was pared by 4 bases and J by 8 bases, with 15 bases between. Germline V lookup: CDR1 MGHRA, CDR2 YSYEKL.